This passage covers 28 T cell receptor beta chains from one sample sequenced in a study of T cell repertoires in cytomegalovirus infection. Their antigen targets remain unknown. TCRdb processed the reads anew with MiXCR; each CDR3 protein has one entry. In the table there are about 310,000 distinct CDR3 sequences, around 25% of which are singletons. The material was cultured PBMCs, obtained from culture after CMV antigen stimulation. Every receptor here comes from a human donor in good health (CMV status not recorded). Some clones in this sample may be carry-over from other donors' samples.

This clonotype was observed a few times. The V gene is TRBV15, the J gene TRBJ2-4, with 7 bases that match TRBD2. The CDR3 covers 17 residues. After removal of 1 base from V and 0 bases from J, the junction contained 6 bases not matched to a gene. Germline V gene lookup returns CDR1 LNHNV and CDR2 YYDKDF (reference sequence). In nucleotides, the CDR3 is TGTGCCACCAGCAGAGGATCTAGCGGCTTAGCCAAAAACATTCAGTACTTC. Translation: CATSRGSSGLAKNIQYF. The full variable domain, in which reference TRBV15 and TRBJ2-4 provide the parts outside the CDR3, is DAMVIQNPRYQVTQFGKPVTLSCSQTLNHNVMYWYQQKSSQAPKLLFHYYDKDFNNEADTPDNFQSRRPNTSFCFLDIRSPGLGDTAMYLCATSRGSSGLAKNIQYFGAGTRLSVL.

This clonotype occurred a few times. The rearrangement uses TRBV5-5 and TRBJ2-7; D uncertain. Between the trimmed V and J ends, which lost 5 bases and 3 bases, there was a span of 15 bases. The CDR3 totals 14 residues. The germline gives CDR1 SGHKS, CDR2 YYEKEE (reference sequence). The CDR3 spells CASSPDPSVYEQYF. As DNA, the CDR3 is TGTGCCAGCAGTCCGGACCCATCAGTCTACGAGCAGTACTTC.

This clonotype was seen many times. The chain combines TRBV6-2 or TRBV6-3 with TRBJ1-5; no definite D call. The CDR3 sequence is 15 residues long. Germline V gives CDR1 MNHEY, CDR2 SVGEGT. V lost 0 bases, J lost 3 bases, and 9 bases lay in between. As DNA, the CDR3 is TGTGCCAGCAGTTACTCGAGAGCTTTCAATCAGCCCCAGCATTTT. Amino acid sequence: CASSYSRAFNQPQHF.

The chain joins TRBV9 to TRBJ2-1; 14 bases fit TRBD2. Germline V gene lookup returns CDR1 SGDLS and CDR2 YYNGEE. This CDR3 contains 19 residues. The J segment lost 3 bases and the V segment lost 3 bases, leaving 11 bases of the junction unmatched. The DNA of the CDR3 is TGTGCCAGCAGCGCATCGACTAGCGGGAGGGCCGAAAACTACAATGAGCAGTTCTTC. It specifies CASSASTSGRAENYNEQFF. Full variable domain (remainder filled in from reference TRBV9 and TRBJ2-1): DSGVTQTPKHLITATGQRVTLRCSPRSGDLSVYWYQQSLDQGLQFLIQYYNGEERAKGNILERFSAQQFPDLHSELNLSSLELGDSALYFCASSASTSGRAENYNEQFFGPGTRLTVL.

Written as DNA, the CDR3 is TGCGCCAGCAGCGAGAGACAGGGTAGGGGGACTGAAGCTTTCTTT. Encoded protein: CASSERQGRGTEAFF. The gene calls are TRBV5-1 and TRBJ1-1; TRBD1 agrees at 7 bases. CDR3 length: 15 residues. The V and J ends lost 4 bases and 5 bases, in that order; junction bases with no gene match: 11. Germline values: CDR1 SGHRS, CDR2 YFSETQ.

V gene TRBV19 combines with J gene TRBJ2-3, with 10 bases lining up with TRBD1. Germline trimming cut 3 bases from V and 2 bases from J; bases unmatched to any gene: 2. Germline V gene lookup returns CDR1 LNHDA and CDR2 SQIVND (reference sequence). This CDR3 is 15 amino acids long. DNA of the CDR3: TGTGCCAGTAGTATTGGACAGGGGGTCACAGATACGCAGTATTTT. Amino acids: CASSIGQGVTDTQYF.

The gene calls are TRBV7-4 and TRBJ2-7; possibly TRBD2 for D (6 bases). The germline gives CDR1 SGHVT, CDR2 SQSDAQ. Trimming stripped 0 bases from V and 0 bases from J, with 9 bases between. This CDR3 is 15 amino acids long. The CDR3 loop is CASSLAGGISYEQYF. CDR3 DNA: TGTGCCAGCAGCTTAGCGGGAGGTATCTCCTACGAGCAGTACTTC.

This clonotype was detected ten times or more. V gene TRBV6-2 or TRBV6-3 combines with J gene TRBJ2-7; 10 nucleotides line up with TRBD2. The CDR3 consists of 15 residues. V was clipped by 0 bases and J by 9 bases; unmatched bases: 8. The germline V gene has CDR1 MNHEY and CDR2 SVGEGT. CDR3 in DNA: TGTGCCAGCAGTTACTCCTGGACTAGCGGCGCCAGGCAGTACTTC. Translating it yields CASSYSWTSGARQYF.

The chain uses TRBV12-3 or TRBV12-4 and TRBJ1-6; 7 bases are shared with TRBD1. The V segment lost 6 bases and the J segment 10 bases; nucleotides outside the gene matches: 9. The CDR3 has 14 amino acids. The CDR3 is CASSLTGPGSPLHF. CDR3 DNA: TGTGCCAGCAGCCTGACAGGGCCGGGATCACCCCTCCACTTT.

This clonotype was seen a few times. The CDR3 nucleotides read TGTGCCAGCAGCCAAGTACGGGGTACAGATACGCAGTATTTT. It encodes CASSQVRGTDTQYF. The chain carries TRBV3-1 and TRBJ2-3, with a tentative D call TRBD2 (5 bases). The V and J ends lost 1 base and 3 bases respectively, with 8 bases between them. The germline V gene has CDR1 LGHDT and CDR2 YNNKEL (reference sequence). This CDR3 is 14 amino acids long.

This clonotype was counted only a few times. V and J are TRBV6-5 and TRBJ2-3, with D perhaps TRBD2 (6 bases). Germline assignment: CDR1 MNHEY and CDR2 SVGAGI. The CDR3 contains 15 residues. The ends were cut back, 0 bases at V and 2 bases at J, with 9 bases in the middle. The CDR3, as DNA: TGTGCCAGCAGTTACTCGCCGGGGGACACAGATACGCAGTATTTT. Translating gives CASSYSPGDTDTQYF.

The V and J genes are TRBV5-6 and TRBJ1-1; D perhaps matches TRBD1 (6 bases). The CDR3 length is 14 residues. Germline-derived CDR1 and CDR2 are SGHDT and YYEEEE. Trimming pared 6 bases from V and 5 bases from J, leaving 17 bases between. The CDR3 DNA follows: TGTGCCAGCATGAAAAGGGGGGGTGGAACTGAAGCTTTCTTT. Protein sequence: CASMKRGGGTEAFF.

The CDR3 is CASRGAGTDTQYF. CDR3 nucleotides: TGTGCCAGCAGAGGGGCTGGCACAGATACGCAGTATTTT. The genes are TRBV10-3 and TRBJ2-3; tentatively, D is TRBD1 or TRBD2 (5 bases each). V lost 10 bases, J lost 1 base, and 12 bases lay in between. The CDR3 runs 13 residues. Germline loops: CDR1 ENHRY, CDR2 SYGVKD.

The chain uses TRBV29-1 and TRBJ1-5; TRBD1 agrees at 7 bases. V dropped 0 bases and J dropped 6; count of bases not matched to a gene: 5. From germline, CDR1 is SQVTM and CDR2 ANQGSEA. The CDR3 covers 14 residues. The CDR3 loop is CSVEEEGAGQPQHF. In DNA, the CDR3 is TGCAGCGTTGAAGAGGAGGGGGCTGGTCAGCCCCAGCATTTT. The complete variable domain, with remaining parts taken from reference TRBV29-1 and TRBJ1-5, reads SAVISQKPSRDICQRGTSLTIQCQVDSQVTMMFWYRQQPGQSLTLIATANQGSEATYESGFVIDKFPISRPNLTFSTLTVSNMSPEDSSIYLCSVEEEGAGQPQHFGDGTRLSIL.

The table lists this clonotype with a few counts. The chain links TRBV12-3 or TRBV12-4 to TRBJ2-1, with D possibly matching TRBD2 (5 bases). CDR3 length: 15 residues. V was shortened by 6 bases and J by 5 bases, with 17 bases between the two germline ends. The CDR3 protein is CASRPSGIGDNEQFF. In DNA, the CDR3 is TGTGCCAGCAGGCCGTCGGGAATTGGAGACAATGAGCAGTTCTTC.

This clonotype occurred a few times. This chain connects TRBV6-6 to TRBJ2-5; the match to TRBD2 covers 9 bases. Trimming at V came to 0 bases and at J to 8 bases, leaving 10 bases not matched to a gene. Germline CDR1 MNHNY, CDR2 SVGAGI (reference sequence). The CDR3 has 16 residues. The CDR3 DNA follows: TGTGCCAGCAGTTACTCGGCTAGCGGGGCTGGAGGAACCCAGTACTTC. As protein: CASSYSASGAGGTQYF.

This clonotype was observed a few times. The rearrangement links TRBV7-3 to TRBJ2-3; D is uncertain. V was pared by 5 bases and J by 2 bases, with 11 bases between. The CDR3 is made up of 14 amino acids. The germline V gene encodes CDR1 SGHTA and CDR2 FQGTGA. The CDR3 DNA sequence: TGTGCCAGCAGCCCCGTGGGCACCACAGATACGCAGTATTTT. It is translated as CASSPVGTTDTQYF.

About this clonotype itself: This clone may be a read error of a much larger clone one base away. The chain uses TRBV28 and TRBJ1-3; D is possibly TRBD1 (6 bases). This CDR3 region has 14 residues. Trimming shortened V by 6 bases and J by 0 bases, and 9 bases separated the two germline ends. Germline lookup yields CDR1 MDHEN and CDR2 SYDVKM. For the CDR3, the DNA is TGTGCCAGCAGGGACAGTCTCTCTGGAAACACCATATATTTT. Amino acids: CASRDSLSGNTIYF.

The rearrangement uses TRBV6-2 or TRBV6-3 and TRBJ1-5; the match to TRBD1 covers 8 bases. CDR1 is MNHEY and CDR2 is SVGEGT in the germline V gene. This CDR3 is built from 17 residues. Germline trimming cut 6 bases from V and 2 bases from J; bases unmatched to any gene: 12. CDR3 protein: CASSHRSGTGGNQPQHF. CDR3 coding DNA: TGTGCCAGCAGCCACCGCTCAGGGACAGGAGGCAATCAGCCCCAGCATTTT.

The chain joins TRBV7-9 to TRBJ2-3, with D possibly TRBD1 on 6 matching bases. The CDR3 contains 16 residues. Between the trimmed V and J ends, which lost 6 bases and 0 bases, there was a span of 16 bases. Germline assignment: CDR1 SEHNR and CDR2 FQNEAQ (reference sequence). The CDR3 sequence: CASRDVGTKSTDTQYF. CDR3 nucleotides: TGTGCCAGCAGGGACGTCGGGACAAAGAGCACAGATACGCAGTATTTT.

This clonotype was recorded many times. V and J are TRBV7-2 and TRBJ2-5, with D perhaps matching TRBD2 (5 bases). The V gene's germline CDR1 is SGHTA and CDR2 FQGNSA. The CDR3 covers 13 residues. The V end was cut by 4 bases, the J end by 5 bases, with 11 bases between. CDR3 residues: CASSSLPGETQYF. The CDR3 DNA is TGTGCCAGCAGCTCCCTCCCGGGGGAGACCCAGTACTTC.

This clonotype was counted many times. The genes are TRBV12-3 or TRBV12-4 and TRBJ1-1, with 8 bases aligning to TRBD1. The J segment lost 3 bases and the V segment lost 5 bases, leaving 8 bases of the junction unmatched. The CDR3 is 15 residues long. For the CDR3, the DNA is TGTGCCAGCAGTCCCTCAGGGGGCGCGTACACTGAAGCTTTCTTT. This codes for CASSPSGGAYTEAFF.

This chain uses TRBV7-9 with TRBJ1-1, with 11 nucleotides matching TRBD1. V shed 4 bases, J shed 0 bases, and the junction held 10 bases outside the gene matches. Per germline, CDR1 SEHNR and CDR2 FQNEAQ (reference sequence). The CDR3 covers 18 residues. The CDR3 DNA follows: TGTGCCAGCAGCTCCCTAGGACAGGGGGCAAGGATGAACACTGAAGCTTTCTTT. Amino acid sequence: CASSSLGQGARMNTEAFF.

The sample holds a few counts of this clonotype. The V call is TRBV7-2, the J call TRBJ1-2, with D hard to call. The V and J ends lost 4 bases and 4 bases respectively, with 13 bases between them. The CDR3 runs to 14 residues. The germline V gene encodes CDR1 SGHTA and CDR2 FQGNSA. The CDR3 is CASSSPGVSYGYTF. The CDR3 DNA is TGTGCCAGCAGCTCCCCGGGAGTTTCCTATGGCTACACCTTC.

This clonotype has a count of ten or more. The CDR3 DNA reads TGTGCCAGCAGCGGGGTTCCGGGACTCGAATCACCCCTCCACTTT. Its translation is CASSGVPGLESPLHF. The chain employs TRBV7-2 and TRBJ1-6; perhaps TRBD1 as D (5 bases). V lost 5 bases and J lost 10, with 18 bases in between. This CDR3 is built from 15 residues. Per germline, CDR1 SGHTA and CDR2 FQGNSA.

This clonotype was counted ten times or more. This chain's CDR3 is CASSFSGAVDTQYF. Written as DNA, the CDR3 is TGTGCCAGCAGCTTTAGCGGAGCGGTAGATACGCAGTATTTT. V and J are TRBV7-2 and TRBJ2-3; TRBD2 is a possible D gene (6 bases). Germline CDR1 SGHTA, CDR2 FQGNSA. The CDR3 is made up of 14 amino acids. V lost 3 bases, J lost 5 bases, and 12 bases lay in between.

In this sample, this clonotype turned up many times. V is TRBV11-2 and J is TRBJ2-5; 8 bases align to TRBD1. V gave up 5 bases and J gave up 2 bases; unmatched junction bases: 1. Germline CDR1 reads SGHAT; CDR2 reads FQNNGV. This CDR3 has 13 amino acids. CDR3 in DNA: TGTGCCAGCAGCAGGGACAGGCAAGAGACCCAGTACTTC. Protein product: CASSRDRQETQYF.

This sequence joins TRBV4-1 and TRBJ2-3, with D possibly TRBD2 on 5 matching bases. This CDR3 is 13 amino acids long. The germline V gene encodes CDR1 MGHRA and CDR2 YSYEKL. V lost 4 bases to trimming and J lost 5 bases, with 10 bases between them. For the CDR3, the DNA is TGCGCCAGCAGCCCCGGGGATCTAGATACGCAGTATTTT. Translating it yields CASSPGDLDTQYF.